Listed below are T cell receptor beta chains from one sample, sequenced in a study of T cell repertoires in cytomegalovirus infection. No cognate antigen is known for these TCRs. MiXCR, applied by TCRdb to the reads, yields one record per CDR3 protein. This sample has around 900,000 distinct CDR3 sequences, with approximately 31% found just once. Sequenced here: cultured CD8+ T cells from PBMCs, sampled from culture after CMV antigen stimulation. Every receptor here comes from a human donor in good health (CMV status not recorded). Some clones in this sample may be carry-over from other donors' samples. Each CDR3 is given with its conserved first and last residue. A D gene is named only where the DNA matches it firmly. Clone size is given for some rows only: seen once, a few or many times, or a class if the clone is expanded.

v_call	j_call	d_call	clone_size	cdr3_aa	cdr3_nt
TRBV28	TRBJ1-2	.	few	CASGEALNYGYTF	TGTGCCAGCGGGGAGGCTCTTAACTATGGCTACACCTTC
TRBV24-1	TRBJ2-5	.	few	CATSALSPQGIQETQYF	TGTGCCACCAGTGCCCTCTCACCTCAGGGAATTCAAGAGACCCAGTACTTC
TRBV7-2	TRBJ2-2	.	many	CASSPKGTGELFF	TGTGCCAGCAGTCCGAAAGGGACCGGGGAGCTGTTTTTT
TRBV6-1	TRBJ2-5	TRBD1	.	CASSERDRGTQETQYF	TGTGCCAGCAGTGAAAGAGACAGGGGGACTCAAGAGACCCAGTACTTC
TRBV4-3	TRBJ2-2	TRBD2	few	CASSQQLVSGGTNTGELFF	TGCGCCAGCAGCCAACAACTCGTTAGCGGGGGGACGAACACCGGGGAGCTGTTTTTT
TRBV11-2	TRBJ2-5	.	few	CASSPHMETQYF	TGTGCCAGCAGCCCCCATATGGAGACCCAGTACTTC
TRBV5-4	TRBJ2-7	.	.	CASSLEGKSTDEQYF	TGTGCCAGCAGCTTGGAAGGGAAGTCAACCGACGAGCAGTACTTC
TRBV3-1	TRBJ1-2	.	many	CASSQEAVPGGYTF	TGTGCCAGCAGCCAAGAAGCGGTTCCGGGTGGCTACACCTTC
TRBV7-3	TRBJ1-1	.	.	CASSFLPGDEAFF	TGTGCCAGCAGCTTCCTACCGGGGGATGAAGCTTTCTTT
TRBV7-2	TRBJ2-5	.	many	CASSSRVYRVETQYF	TGTGCCAGCAGCTCAAGGGTCTACAGGGTTGAGACCCAGTACTTC
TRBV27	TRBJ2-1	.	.	CASSLAGRSLALEQFF	TGTGCCAGCAGTTTAGCGGGCCGAAGCCTTGCACTTGAGCAGTTCTTC
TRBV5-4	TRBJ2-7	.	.	CASSFPLEYEQYF	TGTGCCAGCAGCTTTCCACTGGAATACGAGCAGTACTTC
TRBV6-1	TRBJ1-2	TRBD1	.	CATQGQSNYGYTF	TGTGCCACCCAGGGACAGAGTAACTATGGCTACACCTTC